Below, 21 T cell receptor beta chains from the same sample are listed, as sequenced in a study of T cells in Graves' hyperthyroidism and ophthalmopathy. From RNA transcripts, TCR beta CDR3 regions were amplified. The study used the HTBI primer set for a first-round RT-PCR of the TCR CDR3. TCRdb re-called the multiplex PCR reads with MiXCR, one entry per CDR3 protein. The table lists about 130,000 distinct CDR3 sequences, around 21% of them singletons. Sequenced sample: blood. Receptors were obtained from a woman in her fifties or sixties with Graves' hyperthyroidism that later progressed to Graves' ophthalmopathy.

In this sample, this clonotype turned up many times. This chain connects TRBV20-1 to TRBJ2-5; a possible D gene is TRBD2 (6 bases). V was pared by 8 bases and J by 5 bases, with 18 bases between. CDR3 length: 13 residues. CDR1 is DFQATT, CDR2 SNEGSKA, per germline (reference sequence). CDR3 in amino acids: CSSKLTGEETQYF. The CDR3 DNA is TGCAGTTCTAAGCTGACGGGAGAGGAGACCCAGTACTTC.

The sample holds many counts of this clonotype. V and J are TRBV6-1 and TRBJ2-5; no firm D call. The CDR3 contains 13 residues. V shed 6 bases and J shed 2 bases, with 10 bases lying between them. Germline V lookup: CDR1 MNHNS, CDR2 SASEGT. CDR3 bases: TGTGCCAGCAGCCGACCTACACAAGAGACCCAGTACTTC. Amino acids: CASSRPTQETQYF.

The genes are TRBV11-1 and TRBJ2-3; 7 bases agree with TRBD2. Trimming took 5 bases from V and 12 from J; bases not matched to a gene: 11. There are 13 residues in the CDR3. Germline V gives CDR1 SGHAT, CDR2 FQDESV (reference sequence). The CDR3 sequence: CASSQRLAAIQYF. The CDR3 DNA sequence: TGTGCCAGCAGCCAGCGACTAGCTGCGATCCAGTATTTT.

There are many counts of this clonotype. The chain carries TRBV11-2 and TRBJ2-1; 13 bases are shared with TRBD2. The length of the CDR3 is 15 residues. With V trimmed by 1 base and J by 10 bases, 4 bases remained unmatched. The germline V gene has CDR1 SGHAT and CDR2 FQNNGV. The CDR3 spells CASSLGTSGSYEQFF. The CDR3, as DNA: TGTGCCAGCAGCTTAGGGACTAGCGGGAGTTACGAGCAGTTCTTC.

This clonotype was recorded many times. The rearrangement uses TRBV6-2 or TRBV6-3 and TRBJ1-1; TRBD1 might be the D (6 bases). Trimming took 6 bases from V and 1 from J, leaving 9 bases between them. Looked up from germline, CDR1 is MNHEY and CDR2 is SVGEGT. The CDR3 is 13 residues long. The CDR3 loop is CASRRDKNTEAFF. CDR3 DNA: TGTGCCAGCAGAAGGGACAAGAACACTGAAGCTTTCTTT.

This sequence joins TRBV7-9 and TRBJ2-1; TRBD2 aligns across 9 bases. Looked up from germline, CDR1 is SEHNR and CDR2 is FQNEAQ (reference sequence). V was clipped by 5 bases and J by 8 bases; unmatched bases: 16. The length of the CDR3 is 17 residues. CDR3 in DNA: TGTGCCAGCAGCCCCGTCAGGGGAGCGGGAGGTCATGATGAGCAGTTCTTC. It specifies CASSPVRGAGGHDEQFF.

This clonotype was observed a handful of times. The chain is built from TRBV28 and TRBJ2-1, with D possibly being TRBD1 (5 bases). The CDR3 totals 16 residues. Trimming stripped 2 bases from V and 4 bases from J, with 15 bases between. Germline loops: CDR1 MDHEN, CDR2 SYDVKM. CDR3 in amino acids: CASSLPKLQDYNEQFF. The CDR3 DNA reads TGTGCCAGCAGTTTACCCAAATTACAGGATTACAATGAGCAGTTCTTC.

This clonotype came up a few times. This may arise from a read error, as a much more abundant clone is one base away. The J gene is TRBJ2-2, the V gene TRBV28; TRBD2 is a possible D gene (5 bases). CDR1 is MDHEN and CDR2 is SYDVKM in the germline V gene. The length of the CDR3 is 15 residues. The CDR3 loop reads CATKRTDIYHGELLF. CDR3 coding DNA: TGTGCCACCAAAAGGACCGACATTTACCACGGGGAGCTGCTTTTT.

This clonotype was recorded at least ten times. The chain combines TRBV12-3 or TRBV12-4 with TRBJ2-1; D may correspond to TRBD1 or TRBD2 (7 bases each). The CDR3 has 14 amino acids. Trimming left V 6 bases short and J 8 bases short, with 17 bases between. The CDR3 protein is CASSLRGRAHEQFF. The CDR3 DNA reads TGTGCCAGCAGCCTCAGGGGGAGGGCCCATGAGCAGTTCTTC.

This chain links TRBV4-1 with TRBJ2-1; D is possibly TRBD2 (5 bases). Per the germline V gene, CDR1 is MGHRA and CDR2 is YSYEKL. CDR3 length: 12 residues. Between the trimmed V and J ends, which lost 3 bases and 9 bases, there was a span of 9 bases. CDR3 coding DNA: TGCGCCAGCAGCCATCTAGCTCCTGAGCAGTTCTTC. Amino acids: CASSHLAPEQFF.

The chain carries TRBV19 and TRBJ1-4; D gene uncertain. The CDR3 is made up of 16 amino acids. The V end was cut by 0 bases, the J end by 5 bases, with 13 bases between. The germline CDR1 and CDR2 sequences are LNHDA and SQIVND (reference sequence). CDR3 in DNA: TGTGCCAGTAGTATAGATCCGTGGCAGACAAATGAAAAACTGTTTTTT. Translated: CASSIDPWQTNEKLFF.

V usage is TRBV15 and J usage is TRBJ2-2, with D perhaps TRBD2 (5 bases). CDR3 length: 17 amino acids. Germline assignment: CDR1 LNHNV and CDR2 YYDKDF (reference sequence). V was shortened by 5 bases and J by 2 bases, with 18 bases between the two germline ends. CDR3 loop: CATSSPGGQVNTGELFF. The CDR3 region has the DNA TGTGCCACCAGCTCACCCGGAGGCCAGGTCAACACCGGGGAGCTGTTTTTT.

This clonotype was recorded a few times. The V gene is TRBV12-3 or TRBV12-4, the J gene TRBJ1-6; no clear D gene. The CDR3 is made up of 14 amino acids. V gave up 3 bases and J gave up 5 bases, with 8 bases separating them. The CDR3 DNA reads as TGTGCCAGCAGTTTCGGCGGACATAATTCACCCCTCCACTTT. It specifies CASSFGGHNSPLHF.

A few counts support this clonotype. The chain couples TRBV19 to TRBJ2-5; TRBD2 matches at 11 bases. This CDR3 has 13 amino acids. V gave up 8 bases and J gave up 2 bases; unmatched junction bases: 1. Germline V gives CDR1 LNHDA, CDR2 SQIVND (reference sequence). This CDR3 is CASSSGRQETQYF. CDR3 sequence (DNA): TGTGCCAGTTCTAGCGGGAGGCAAGAGACCCAGTACTTC.

This chain joins TRBV11-2 and TRBJ2-7, with 7 bases that match TRBD2. Germline V lookup: CDR1 SGHAT, CDR2 FQNNGV. This CDR3 spans 15 amino acids. V was pared by 5 bases and J by 5 bases, with 12 bases of the junction left unmatched. The CDR3 sequence: CASSQKRTSLHEQYF. The DNA of the CDR3 is TGTGCCAGCAGCCAAAAACGGACTAGTCTCCACGAGCAGTACTTC.

This clonotype came up many times. The chain is built from TRBV18 and TRBJ1-1; a possible D gene is TRBD1 (5 bases). The CDR3 loop spans 14 amino acids. V was cut by 3 bases and J by 1 base, with 9 bases left in between. Germline CDR1 reads KGHSH; CDR2 reads LQKENI. This CDR3 is CASSPTGQNTEAFF. CDR3 sequence (DNA): TGTGCCAGCTCACCCACAGGACAGAACACTGAAGCTTTCTTT.

This clonotype has at least ten counts. V gene TRBV30 combines with J gene TRBJ1-3; perhaps TRBD1 as D (5 bases). V was cut by 7 bases and J by 7 bases, with 14 bases left in between. This CDR3 spans 12 amino acids. From germline, CDR1 is GTSNPN and CDR2 SVGIG (reference sequence). In DNA form, the CDR3 reads TGTGCCTCGGGCGGGGGTGTCAACACCATATATTTT. Translation gives CASGGGVNTIYF.

The V call is TRBV28, the J call TRBJ1-4; 7 nucleotides align to TRBD1. The CDR3 sequence is 15 residues long. Germline-derived CDR1 and CDR2 are MDHEN and SYDVKM. V lost 5 bases, J lost 6 bases, and 9 bases stayed unmatched. The CDR3 nucleotides are TGTGCCAGCAGTGCGACAGGGAAACTGGATGAAAAACTGTTTTTT. Its protein is CASSATGKLDEKLFF.

This clonotype came up many times. The chain employs TRBV12-3 or TRBV12-4 and TRBJ2-1; the match to TRBD2 covers 13 bases. V dropped 6 bases and J dropped 4; count of bases not matched to a gene: 3. The CDR3 covers 15 residues. The CDR3 nucleotides read TGTGCCAGCAGATTGGGACTAGCGGGGTACAATGAGCAGTTCTTC. It encodes CASRLGLAGYNEQFF.

This chain joins TRBV27 and TRBJ2-3, with 11 bases that match TRBD1. The V and J ends lost 4 bases and 9 bases, in that order; junction bases with no gene match: 9. The CDR3 length is 15 residues. The germline gives CDR1 MNHEY, CDR2 SMNVEV (reference sequence). CDR3 bases: TGTGCCAGCAGTTCCCAAGAGGACAGGGGGCAGACGCAGTATTTT. It codes for CASSSQEDRGQTQYF.

The table lists this clonotype with many counts. The CDR3 DNA is TGTGCCTGGATGGCAAGGGGGATTTATTCACCCCTCCACTTT. It translates to CAWMARGIYSPLHF. V usage is TRBV30 and J usage is TRBJ1-6; D possibly corresponds to TRBD1 (6 bases). Germline V lookup: CDR1 GTSNPN, CDR2 SVGIG (reference sequence). Trimming removed 4 bases from V and 8 bases from J, with 15 bases in between. CDR3 size: 14 residues.